The clone carrying this T cell receptor (beta chain) was recorded once. Its antigen is unknown. The data were obtained in a study of CD8 T cells in ankylosing spondylitis. Generation of TCR beta libraries employed quantitative 5'-RACE incorporating molecular barcodes. TCRdb independently ran MiXCR on the 5' RACE reads; one entry per CDR3 protein. The sample consists of approximately 300,000 distinct CDR3 sequences, about 20% of them appearing once. CDR1 and CDR2 (germline): MDHEN, SYDVKM. The V gene lost 6 bases and the J gene lost 2 bases, with 8 bases spanning the gap. The CDR3 has 13 amino acids. Overall study results and limits: Some of the motif variants had earlier been found in reactive arthritis patients' fluid and blood. Within ankylosing spondylitis blood, a TCR beta motif made up of eight highly homologous variants appeared to be characteristic.

The V gene is TRBV28, the J gene TRBJ1-5; D not resolved. The sample consisted of blood, either unsorted or a sorted T cell fraction (not recorded which). The TCR sequence derives from a male donor with ankylosing spondylitis or in good health (not recorded which). CDR3 protein: CASSSEGNQPQHF. CDR3 DNA: TGTGCCAGCAGCAGCGAGGGCAATCAGCCCCAGCATTTT. Looking up the rest from reference TRBV28 and TRBJ1-5 gives the full variable domain: DVKVTQSSRYLVKRTGEKVFLECVQDMDHENMFWYRQDPGLGLRLIYFSYDVKMKEKGDIPEGYSVSREKKERFSLILESASTNQTSMYLCASSSEGNQPQHFGDGTRLSIL.